A selection of T cell receptor beta chains follows, all from one sample in a study of T cells in Graves' hyperthyroidism and ophthalmopathy. TCRdb redid the calling of the multiplex PCR reads with MiXCR, one entry per CDR3 protein. The top ten clones hold 15% to 20% of a sample with 360,000 or so distinct CDR3 sequences, roughly 15% of them seen once. Material: blood. These receptors all stem from a woman in her sixties with Graves' ophthalmopathy. The CDR3 runs from the conserved cysteine through the conserved F or W. D genes are given only for firm matches. Clone size is shown for a subset of rows, as once, few, many or a class of expanded clone.

J gene: TRBJ2-7
clone size: many
V gene: TRBV12-3/TRBV12-4
D gene: TRBD1
CDR3 DNA: TGTGCCAGCAGTTCCGAAACAGGGGGGCAGCAGTACTTC
CDR3 protein: CASSSETGGQQYF

J gene: TRBJ2-1
clone size: many
V gene: TRBV7-2
D gene: TRBD2
CDR3 DNA: TGTGCCAGCAGGTCCAGACTAGCGGGATCATACGAGCAGTTCTTC
CDR3 protein: CASRSRLAGSYEQFF

J gene: TRBJ2-5
clone size: many
V gene: TRBV28
D gene: TRBD2
CDR3 DNA: TGTGCCAGCAGTTTAGCGGGGGGGGCTCAAGAGACCCAGTACTTC
CDR3 protein: CASSLAGGAQETQYF

J gene: TRBJ1-1
clone size: many
V gene: TRBV5-1
D gene: TRBD1
CDR3 DNA: TGCGCCAGCAGCTTGGAGGGACAGGGGAACACTGAAGCTTTCTTT
CDR3 protein: CASSLEGQGNTEAFF

J gene: TRBJ2-5
clone size: -
V gene: TRBV7-2
D gene: -
CDR3 DNA: TGTGCCAGCAGCTTATCAGGGTGGGGGGAGACCCAGTACTTC
CDR3 protein: CASSLSGWGETQYF

J gene: TRBJ2-3
clone size: few
V gene: TRBV29-1
D gene: -
CDR3 DNA: TGCAGCGTTTCCGGGGGAGTGGGCACAGATACGCAGTATTTT
CDR3 protein: CSVSGGVGTDTQYF

J gene: TRBJ2-7
clone size: few
V gene: TRBV10-2
D gene: -
CDR3 DNA: TGCGCCAGCAGCCCAGGGGAGCTGTACGAGCAGTACTTC
CDR3 protein: CASSPGELYEQYF

J gene: TRBJ2-7
clone size: many
V gene: TRBV28
D gene: -
CDR3 DNA: TGTGCCAGCAGTTTCGGCTCTATCGAGCAGTACTTC
CDR3 protein: CASSFGSIEQYF

J gene: TRBJ2-3
clone size: few
V gene: TRBV24-1
D gene: TRBD2
CDR3 DNA: TGTGCCACCAGTGATTTGACAGGCCGCGGGGGGGCAGATACGCAGTATTTT
CDR3 protein: CATSDLTGRGGADTQYF

J gene: TRBJ2-3
clone size: -
V gene: TRBV7-2
D gene: TRBD2
CDR3 DNA: TGTGCCAGCAGCTTAGGGGGGACTAGCGGGACCCCAGACACAGATACGCAGTATTTT
CDR3 protein: CASSLGGTSGTPDTDTQYF

J gene: TRBJ2-7
clone size: many
V gene: TRBV20-1
D gene: -
CDR3 DNA: TGCAGTGCTTCCAAACCGGGCGAGCAGTACTTC
CDR3 protein: CSASKPGEQYF

J gene: TRBJ2-7
clone size: many
V gene: TRBV7-2
D gene: TRBD2
CDR3 DNA: TGTGCCAGCAGCAACGGACTAGCGGGTGCCTACGAGCAGTACTTC
CDR3 protein: CASSNGLAGAYEQYF

J gene: TRBJ2-7
clone size: many
V gene: TRBV20-1
D gene: -
CDR3 DNA: TGCAGTGCTAGGCTCCCGGGCCGCGACAGATACGAGCAGTACTTC
CDR3 protein: CSARLPGRDRYEQYF

J gene: TRBJ2-3
clone size: many
V gene: TRBV5-1
D gene: TRBD2
CDR3 DNA: TGCGCCAGCAGCGAAGGACTAGCGGGAGCTATAGATACGCAGTATTTT
CDR3 protein: CASSEGLAGAIDTQYF

J gene: TRBJ2-7
clone size: few
V gene: TRBV13
D gene: TRBD1
CDR3 DNA: TGTGCCAGCAGCTTAGCCAACAGGGGCAACTACGAGCAGTACTTC
CDR3 protein: CASSLANRGNYEQYF

J gene: TRBJ1-4
clone size: many
V gene: TRBV30
D gene: -
CDR3 DNA: TGTGCCTGGAGTGTGATAGGGGAAAATGAAAAACTGTTTTTT
CDR3 protein: CAWSVIGENEKLFF

J gene: TRBJ1-5
clone size: few
V gene: TRBV12-3/TRBV12-4
D gene: -
CDR3 DNA: TGTGCCAGCAGTTTAATAGGAAGAGGCAATCAGCCCCAGCATTTT
CDR3 protein: CASSLIGRGNQPQHF

J gene: TRBJ2-1
clone size: many
V gene: TRBV20-1
D gene: TRBD2
CDR3 DNA: TGCAGTGCTGCCAGCGGGGATTACAATGAGCAGTTCTTC
CDR3 protein: CSAASGDYNEQFF

J gene: TRBJ2-7
clone size: -
V gene: TRBV12-3/TRBV12-4
D gene: TRBD2
CDR3 DNA: TGTGCCAGCAGAAACACGGGACTAGCGGGAGGTCCCTACGAGCAGTACTTC
CDR3 protein: CASRNTGLAGGPYEQYF

J gene: TRBJ2-1
clone size: once
V gene: TRBV20-1
D gene: TRBD2
CDR3 DNA: TGCAGTGCTACCGGACTAGCGGGAGCCATCTACAATGAGCAGTTCTTC
CDR3 protein: CSATGLAGAIYNEQFF

J gene: TRBJ2-3
clone size: -
V gene: TRBV19
D gene: TRBD1
CDR3 DNA: TGTGCCAGTAGTGAACAGGGGGCGCGTCAAGATACGCAGTATTTT
CDR3 protein: CASSEQGARQDTQYF

J gene: TRBJ2-3
clone size: many
V gene: TRBV2
D gene: TRBD1
CDR3 DNA: TGTGCCAGCAGTCGCGACAGGGGCCCCACAGATACGCAGTATTTT
CDR3 protein: CASSRDRGPTDTQYF